This passage covers 23 T cell receptor beta chains from one sample sequenced in a study of cytotoxic CD8 clonotypes in ibrutinib-treated CLL. TCRdb keeps only in-frame clones here, not all; method: immunoSEQ multiplex PCR. The sample records over 120,000 clones, 80% being singletons. Sequencing was performed on PBMCs, taken after 36 months of ibrutinib treatment. These receptors were obtained from a human donor with chronic lymphocytic leukemia.

This rearrangement joins TRBV7-8 to TRBJ2-4; the D gene is possibly TRBD2 (6 bases). V lost 1 base and J lost 7, with 8 bases in between. Germline V lookup: CDR1 SGHVS, CDR2 FQNEAQ. The CDR3 is 13 residues long. Written as DNA, the CDR3 is TGTGCCAGCAGCTTAGAGGCGGGGAACATTCAGTACTTC. The encoded protein is CASSLEAGNIQYF.

In nucleotides, the CDR3 is TGCGCCAGCAGCTTGTCCGCATTGGCCGCTGAAAAACTGTTTTTT. Residues: CASSLSALAAEKLFF. J is TRBJ1-4 and V is TRBV5-1, with D unclear. Between the trimmed V and J ends, which lost 1 base and 7 bases, there was a span of 14 bases. There are 15 residues in the CDR3. Germline values: CDR1 SGHRS, CDR2 YFSETQ.

This clone was found once. The chain links TRBV5-1 to TRBJ2-1, with 12 bases identical to TRBD2. Germline values: CDR1 SGHRS, CDR2 YFSETQ. This CDR3 spans 16 amino acids. V was pared by 2 bases and J by 8 bases, with 8 bases of the junction left unmatched. CDR3 sequence (DNA): TGCGCCAGCAGCTTACCCGGGACTAGCGGGTACGATGAGCAGTTCTTC. Translating it yields CASSLPGTSGYDEQFF.

The chain links TRBV7-9 to TRBJ2-3; D remains ambiguous. Per germline, CDR1 SEHNR and CDR2 FQNEAQ (reference sequence). V lost 3 bases to trimming and J lost 1 base, with 8 bases between them. This CDR3 spans 14 amino acids. The CDR3 nucleotides read TGTGCCAGCAGCTTGCAGGTTGGCACAGATACGCAGTATTTT. This codes for CASSLQVGTDTQYF.

The chain carries TRBV19 and TRBJ1-3; D is unresolved. The V end was cut by 2 bases, the J end by 0 bases, with 5 bases between. The CDR3 is made up of 14 amino acids. In germline, CDR1 is LNHDA, CDR2 SQIVND (reference sequence). The CDR3 DNA is TGTGCCAGTAGTATACGCTTCTCTGGAAACACCATATATTTT. Translated: CASSIRFSGNTIYF.

CDR3 nucleotide sequence: TGTGCCAGCAGCGAACAGGGAGGCTCCTACAATGAGCAGTTCTTC. Amino acids: CASSEQGGSYNEQFF. The J gene is TRBJ2-1, the V gene TRBV6-5; D may correspond to TRBD1 or TRBD2 (6 bases each). Germline lookup yields CDR1 MNHEY and CDR2 SVGAGI. The CDR3 contains 15 residues. The V end was cut by 6 bases, the J end by 0 bases, with 12 bases between.

The chain has TRBV7-2 and TRBJ2-1; weak D call: TRBD1 (6 bases). Germline loops: CDR1 SGHTA, CDR2 FQGNSA. V was cut by 9 bases and J by 0 bases, with 9 bases left in between. The CDR3 has 13 residues. CDR3 region: CARADSSYNEQFF. The CDR3 bases are TGTGCCAGGGCGGACAGCTCCTACAATGAGCAGTTCTTC.

The CDR3 DNA sequence: TGTGCCAGCAGCTTAGAGCAGGGCTCCTACAATGAGCAGTTCTTC. Translation: CASSLEQGSYNEQFF. V is TRBV7-8 and J is TRBJ2-1, with D possibly matching TRBD1 (5 bases). The CDR3 is made up of 15 amino acids. Germline loops: CDR1 SGHVS, CDR2 FQNEAQ. Trimming left V 1 base short and J 0 bases short, with 7 bases between.

The genes are TRBV19 and TRBJ2-2; no firm D call. The germline gives CDR1 LNHDA, CDR2 SQIVND (reference sequence). V was pared by 3 bases and J by 5 bases, with 7 bases between. The CDR3 sequence is 13 residues long. The CDR3 loop reads CASSIWGTGELFF. CDR3 DNA: TGTGCCAGTAGTATCTGGGGTACCGGGGAGCTGTTTTTT.

The chain couples TRBV7-8 to TRBJ1-5; possibly TRBD1 for D (5 bases). Trimming shortened V by 1 base and J by 6 bases, and 13 bases separated the two germline ends. The CDR3 has 15 amino acids. The V gene's germline CDR1 is SGHVS and CDR2 FQNEAQ. The CDR3 nucleotides read TGTGCCAGCAGCTTAGAACGGGGGTTCCTTCAGCCCCAGCATTTT. Its protein is CASSLERGFLQPQHF.

V is TRBV19 and J is TRBJ1-3; no definite D call. The CDR3 is made up of 11 amino acids. In germline, CDR1 is LNHDA, CDR2 SQIVND (reference sequence). Trimming took off 8 bases at V and 9 bases at J, with 11 bases between the two ends. The CDR3 loop reads CASFLRGTIYF. CDR3 in DNA: TGTGCCAGTTTCCTCCGGGGCACCATATATTTT.

This chain links TRBV15 with TRBJ2-7; TRBD2 matches 8 bases. CDR3 size: 16 residues. V was pared by 3 bases and J by 0 bases, with 7 bases of the junction left unmatched. CDR1 is LNHNV and CDR2 is YYDKDF in the germline V gene (reference sequence). CDR3 region: CATSRGGGGSSYEQYF. The DNA of the CDR3 is TGTGCCACCAGCAGGGGTGGCGGGGGGAGCTCCTACGAGCAGTACTTC.

The J gene is TRBJ1-5, the V gene TRBV28; 7 nucleotides align to TRBD1. Per the germline V gene, CDR1 is MDHEN and CDR2 is SYDVKM. V was pared by 6 bases and J by 0 bases, with 5 bases of the junction left unmatched. The CDR3 totals 15 residues. DNA of the CDR3: TGTGCCAGCAGGGACAGGAAATTTAGCAATCAGCCCCAGCATTTT. This gives the protein CASRDRKFSNQPQHF.

The chain employs TRBV6-6 and TRBJ1-5; 7 bases align to TRBD1. The V gene end was trimmed by 5 bases and the J gene end by 1 base; junction bases not matched to a gene: 2. CDR1 and CDR2 from the germline V gene are MNHNY and SVGAGI (reference sequence). The CDR3 is made up of 14 amino acids. CDR3 protein: CASSPQGSNQPQHF. In DNA, the CDR3 is TGTGCCAGCAGTCCACAGGGGAGCAATCAGCCCCAGCATTTT.

CDR3 region: CASSRLGDGEQYF. CDR3 nucleotides: TGTGCCAGCAGTCGTCTTGGAGACGGCGAGCAGTACTTC. The chain combines TRBV11-2 with TRBJ2-7; D remains unclear. Germline CDR1 reads SGHAT; CDR2 reads FQNNGV. Trimming took 6 bases from V and 6 from J, leaving 15 bases between them. The CDR3 runs to 13 residues.

The rearrangement uses TRBV7-6 and TRBJ2-2, with D unresolved. Germline CDR1 and CDR2: SGHVS and FNYEAQ. The CDR3 spans 13 residues. V was pared by 4 bases and J by 4 bases, with 7 bases between. CDR3 nucleotide sequence: TGTGCCAGCAGCTCCCTGTTCACCGGGGAGCTGTTTTTT. Amino acids: CASSSLFTGELFF.

The rearrangement uses TRBV4-1 and TRBJ1-2, with D possibly TRBD1 on 5 matching bases. This CDR3 region has 15 residues. Germline values: CDR1 MGHRA, CDR2 YSYEKL. Trimming removed 0 bases from V and 7 bases from J, with 15 bases in between. This CDR3 reads CASSQDLGESSGYTF. The DNA of the CDR3 is TGCGCCAGCAGCCAAGACTTAGGGGAATCATCTGGCTACACCTTC.

V is TRBV6-1 and J is TRBJ1-5, with D possibly being TRBD1 (5 bases). With 3 bases removed from V and 7 bases from J, the gap between germline ends came to 16 bases. Per the germline V gene, CDR1 is MNHNS and CDR2 is SASEGT. The CDR3 totals 15 residues. CDR3 DNA sequence: TGTGCCAGCAGTGACAGGGAGGGTAGGTACCAGCCCCAGCATTTT. Its protein is CASSDREGRYQPQHF.

The chain carries TRBV4-1 and TRBJ2-7, with D tentatively TRBD1 (5 bases). V was clipped by 4 bases and J by 4 bases, with 20 bases between them. Germline V CDR1 and CDR2: MGHRA, YSYEKL. The CDR3 spans 16 residues. The CDR3 DNA is TGCGCCAGCAGCCCACACCTTTGGGGAAGGGGATACGAGCAGTACTTC. Translated, it gives CASSPHLWGRGYEQYF.

This chain links TRBV30 with TRBJ2-5; D assignment may be TRBD1 or TRBD2 (6 bases each). V shed 5 bases and J shed 0 bases, with 22 bases lying between them. The CDR3 runs 17 residues. Germline CDR1 GTSNPN, CDR2 SVGIG (reference sequence). CDR3 amino acids: CAWGGLAPYKYQETQYF. The CDR3 DNA is TGTGCCTGGGGGGGGCTAGCGCCCTATAAGTACCAAGAGACCCAGTACTTC.

This chain links TRBV19 with TRBJ1-5, with 8 positions matching TRBD1. The CDR3 sequence is 15 residues long. The V segment lost 3 bases and the J segment 6 bases; nucleotides outside the gene matches: 7. Looked up from germline, CDR1 is LNHDA and CDR2 is SQIVND (reference sequence). This CDR3 is CASSMVAGGRQPQHF. In DNA form, the CDR3 reads TGTGCCAGTAGTATGGTGGCAGGGGGCCGTCAGCCCCAGCATTTT.

This clone has just a few counts. V usage is TRBV5-1 and J usage is TRBJ1-1; a weak D match, TRBD1 (5 bases). V lost 5 bases and J 4 bases, leaving 21 bases between the germline ends. This CDR3 is built from 16 residues. Germline CDR1 SGHRS, CDR2 YFSETQ. The CDR3 loop is CASRPPGRRGLTEAFF. CDR3 coding DNA: TGCGCCAGCAGACCCCCGGGCAGAAGGGGTCTCACTGAAGCTTTCTTT.

This chain connects TRBV11-1 to TRBJ2-5, with 9 bases identical to TRBD2. Germline V gene lookup returns CDR1 SGHAT and CDR2 FQDESV (reference sequence). The CDR3 loop spans 15 amino acids. V was clipped by 6 bases and J by 5 bases; unmatched bases: 10. The CDR3 nucleotides read TGTGCCAGCAGGGGCGGGAGGGCCGATGTGGAGACCCAGTACTTC. As protein: CASRGGRADVETQYF.